These 8 T cell receptor beta chains originate from one sample sequenced in a study of blood T cell repertoires in COVID-19. The repertoire was sequenced with immunoSEQ multiplex PCR; TCRdb's copy has only in-frame clones and lacks some. In the table there are about 670,000 clones, 90% of which are singletons. The sample was peripheral blood. The receptors derive from a woman aged 18 to 35 with acute or convalescent COVID-19.

This rearrangement joins TRBV18 to TRBJ1-2, with 8 positions matching TRBD1. The CDR3 has 16 amino acids. Germline values: CDR1 KGHSH, CDR2 LQKENI. The V gene end was trimmed by 2 bases and the J gene end by 4 bases; junction bases not matched to a gene: 9. Here the CDR3 reads CASSPWDRRRGYGYTF. DNA of the CDR3: TGTGCCAGCTCACCATGGGACAGGCGACGGGGCTATGGCTACACCTTC.

Here the CDR3 DNA reads TGTGCCAGCAGCCAAGTGGGACTAGCGGGGGGAGGACGAGAGACCCAGTACTTC. Protein product: CASSQVGLAGGGRETQYF. The rearrangement links TRBV4-2 to TRBJ2-5; 15 bases line up with TRBD2. The germline gives CDR1 LGHNA, CDR2 YNFKEQ. The CDR3 loop spans 18 amino acids. The ends lost 1 base at V and 4 bases at J; junction bases unmatched: 7.

V usage is TRBV30 and J usage is TRBJ2-6; a possible D gene is TRBD1 (5 bases). The CDR3 is 15 amino acids. Germline values: CDR1 GTSNPN, CDR2 SVGIG (reference sequence). Trimming took off 6 bases at V and 3 bases at J, with 15 bases between the two ends. In DNA form, the CDR3 reads TGTGCCTGCGAAAGGGGCACAATTGGGGCCAACGTCCTGACTTTC. This gives the protein CACERGTIGANVLTF.

This sequence joins TRBV6-5 and TRBJ2-7, with TRBD2 as a possible D gene (5 bases). Trimming removed 4 bases from V and 1 base from J, with 14 bases in between. CDR3 length: 15 amino acids. CDR1 MNHEY and CDR2 SVGAGI come from the germline V gene. CDR3 DNA sequence: TGTGCCAGCAGTTCAGGTGGGGAGCGGTCCTACGAGCAGTACTTC. This translates into CASSSGGERSYEQYF.

V and J are TRBV20-1 and TRBJ2-7, with D perhaps TRBD1 (6 bases). The CDR3 contains 11 residues. CDR1 and CDR2 from the germline V gene are DFQATT and SNEGSKA (reference sequence). Trimming removed 5 bases at V and 3 bases at J, with 8 bases between. The CDR3 DNA sequence: TGCAGTGCTCAGGGGTTCTACGAGCAGTACTTC. It yields the protein CSAQGFYEQYF.

The CDR3 loop is CASRRDSDSSYNSPLHF. The DNA for the CDR3 is TGTGCCAGCCGCCGGGACAGTGATAGCTCCTATAATTCACCCCTCCACTTT. The V and J genes are TRBV28 and TRBJ1-6, with 7 nucleotides matching TRBD1. V was clipped by 8 bases and J by 0 bases; unmatched bases: 10. Per germline, CDR1 MDHEN and CDR2 SYDVKM. This CDR3 has 17 amino acids.

The V call is TRBV6-2 or TRBV6-3, the J call TRBJ2-1; D gene ambiguous. Germline CDR1 reads MNHEY; CDR2 reads SVGEGT. The CDR3 is made up of 16 amino acids. V was clipped by 4 bases and J by 1 base, with 14 bases between them. The CDR3 DNA reads as TGTGCCAGCAGTTCGAAACGACTCTTATCCTACAATGAGCAGTTCTTC. It yields the protein CASSSKRLLSYNEQFF.

This clone was detected only a few times. The chain joins TRBV5-1 to TRBJ1-1; D may be TRBD1 (5 bases). The CDR3 extends over 13 amino acids. CDR1 and CDR2 (germline): SGHRS, YFSETQ. Trimming cost V 4 bases and J 6 bases, with 13 bases left between them. The CDR3 is CASSGQGLSEAFF. The DNA for the CDR3 is TGCGCCAGCAGCGGCCAGGGTCTATCTGAAGCTTTCTTT.